This TCR beta chain was documented in a study of T cells in localized non-small cell lung cancer. Study-wide findings and caveats: Heterogeneity within the tumor remains possible, as just one region underwent sequencing.

The ends were cut back, 3 bases at V and 6 bases at J, with 14 bases in the middle. Germline CDR1 SGHVS, CDR2 FQNEAQ. This CDR3 region has 14 residues. Clones were read by immunoSEQ multiplex PCR, and TCRdb kept only the in-frame ones, dropping some. In the table there are about 33,000 clones, roughly nine tenths of which are singletons. Comments on this clone: Antigen: not known.

V gene TRBV7-8 combines with J gene TRBJ1-2; tentative D call: TRBD1 (5 bases). The source was PBMCs, collected before any cancer treatment. The TCR was taken from a man aged 40-75 years with stage II lung adenocarcinoma. CDR3 nucleotide sequence: TGTGCCAGCAGCTTGGGGACTCAGGGACATGGCTACACCTTC. The encoded protein is CASSLGTQGHGYTF.